The source of this T cell receptor beta chain is a study of shared clonotypes between healthy human individuals (dated by TCRdb to 2018 to 2021). With regard to the full study: Three men and two women, aged 18 to 49 years, made up the cohort. For each donor, CD4 naive and CD4 memory were each run on three plates, CD8 naive on two plates, and CD8 memory on one plate. To estimate repertoire size and how much clonotypes are shared between individuals, the study performed deep sequencing of blood TCR repertoires from five healthy adults. To increase sequencing depth and limit assay-specific biases, different laboratories used diverse techniques to prepare libraries and sequence TCR repertoires. Leukapheresis yielded between about 0.9 and 8.9 billion PBMCs per donor.

CD8 naive samples were obtained by positive selection for CCR7 among CD45RO-negative cells, yielding a CD45RA+CCR7+ population from which TemRA cells were excluded. The donors were healthy, HIV-negative adults who had no recently reported acute infections or vaccinations. Every donor was a Caucasian adult living in Nashville, Tennessee, USA. Blood was obtained by leukapheresis, after which PBMCs were separated by Ficoll-Histopaque density gradient centrifugation and cryopreserved in liquid nitrogen vapor phase. Analytical flow cytometry was used to check the purity and quantity of each magnetically sorted T cell population. Genomic DNA was isolated from each sorted fraction and quantified by UV absorbance on a Nanodrop 2000c. General findings and caveats noted by the study authors: Naive subsets generally had larger estimated clonotype richness than memory subsets. Based on pairwise subsampling, the degree of clonotype sharing among donors was expected to be affected by sequencing depth. The genetic and exposure-history diversity represented was limited by the small number of donors. Only blood was sampled, and tissue TCR repertoires likely differ from those in blood. Clonotypes shared by all four sorted-subset donors showed higher generation probabilities than non-shared clonotypes. Sharing across four donors was observed for approximately 5% of naive CD4, 3.5% of naive CD8, over 2% of memory CD4, and roughly 0.4% of memory CD8 clonotypes. Incomplete sequencing was indicated by rarefaction of sorted-subset datasets, despite the large sequencing depth.

TCR CDR3 regions were amplified from genomic DNA by multiplex PCR using the deep immunoSEQ assay. Genomic DNA extracted from each cell subset was distributed evenly over all wells of several immunoSEQ 96-well plates, and each plate served as one replicate. For sorted subsets, 150 to 250 ng of genomic DNA, equivalent to around 30,000 T cell genomes, went into each replicate PCR. Purified libraries were measured with a Qubit 3.0 fluorometer, size-checked on a Bioanalyzer 2100, and measured again with the KAPA Library Quantification kit. A separate single-read 150-cycle Illumina NextSeq 550 flow cell was used to sequence each immunoSEQ 96-well plate. On the authors' methods: The immunoSEQ output contained only junctional sequences without quality scores, so filtering could not match that applied to full-length reads. Sequences were annotated with PyIR, a Python wrapper for IgBLAST v1.9, using IMGT germline references to assign V/J genes and CDR3. Any read was removed if the V/J assignment was weak (E-value above 1e-6), the CDR3 was missing, or the read contained stop codons, out-of-frame junctions, or ambiguous translated residues. A V3J clonotype was defined by an identical inferred V gene, J gene, and CDR3 amino acid sequence. To compute the percentage overlap between repertoires, the number of shared unique clonotypes was divided by the size of the smaller repertoire. Three approaches were used to assess repertoire richness: RTK rarefaction, the Chao1 estimator, and Recon v2.1 estimates of unobserved clonotypes. Generation probabilities for all TCRbeta clonotypes obtained by the gDNA method from several donors were computed using OLGA. The immuneACCESS repertoire file appears here via TCRdb, limited to in-frame rearrangements. These files lack a portion of the clones; in checked studies, under half of the deficit traces to unresolved V genes, and the cause of the others is not known. V, J and clone size are those of that table, while D and trimming were read from the DNA. The sample contains roughly 810,000 clones, about 97% of them found a single time. The leading ten clones occupy around 0.21% of the sample.

Germline trimming amounts to 3 bases on V and 4 bases on J, with 11 as the count of junction bases outside the gene matches. From the cysteine through the phenylalanine, the CDR3 covers 16 amino acids. Of all the DNA, just the CDR3 is kept, 48 bases in frame from base 1. The germline V gene gives CDR1 as SGHVS and CDR2 as FNYEAQ. On this clone itself: Its binding antigen is unknown. No quality values exist for individual bases; no much larger clone is one base distant.

This clonotype originated in a man aged 30-40 years in good health. The V and J genes are TRBV7-6 and TRBJ1-1, with 7 bases in between that match TRBD1. The sample was naive CD8+ T cells sorted from blood. The sample's cell subset or site label, decoded: CD45RA+CCR7+. The CDR3 reads CASSLGKTGPITEAFF. The DNA is TGTGCCAGCAGCTTGGGAAAGACAGGGCCCATCACTGAAGCTTTCTTT.